Below are 26 T cell receptor beta chains sequenced from a single sample in a study of blood T cell repertoires in COVID-19. The data were produced by immunoSEQ multiplex PCR, yet TCRdb's version contains in-frame clones alone and is incomplete. This table has about 89,000 clones, roughly 80% appearing once. What was sequenced was peripheral blood. The receptor set was obtained from a human donor in a cohort sampled during active COVID-19.

The gene calls are TRBV28 and TRBJ1-6, with TRBD1 as a possible D gene (6 bases). This CDR3 comprises 14 residues. The germline gives CDR1 MDHEN, CDR2 SYDVKM. Trimming took 3 bases from V and 6 from J, leaving 9 bases between them. CDR3 in DNA: TGTGCCAGCAGTTTCGGACAGTTTAATTCACCCCTCCACTTT. Amino acid sequence: CASSFGQFNSPLHF.

This chain uses TRBV18 with TRBJ1-6; D not resolved. Per germline, CDR1 KGHSH and CDR2 LQKENI. V was pared by 4 bases and J by 10 bases, with 14 bases between. The length of the CDR3 is 14 residues. DNA for the CDR3: TGTGCCAGCTCACTCACGGAGTTTGAATCACCCCTCCACTTT. This gives the protein CASSLTEFESPLHF.

The chain is built from TRBV28 and TRBJ2-4; D is possibly TRBD2 (5 bases). The CDR3 contains 15 residues. The V end lost 4 bases, the J end lost 8 bases, and 18 bases lay between the germline ends. Germline V gene lookup returns CDR1 MDHEN and CDR2 SYDVKM. CDR3 region: CASSSFLRGQDIQYF. CDR3 DNA: TGTGCCAGCAGTTCTTTTCTCCGGGGTCAGGACATTCAGTACTTC. Full variable domain (outside the CDR3, taken from reference TRBV28 and TRBJ2-4): DVKVTQSSRYLVKRTGEKVFLECVQDMDHENMFWYRQDPGLGLRLIYFSYDVKMKEKGDIPEGYSVSREKKERFSLILESASTNQTSMYLCASSSFLRGQDIQYFGAGTRLSVL.

The chain couples TRBV28 to TRBJ2-1, with 10 bases aligning to TRBD2. J was trimmed by 3 bases and V by 8 bases; bases with no gene match: 25. Germline CDR1 and CDR2: MDHEN and SYDVKM. The CDR3 is 21 amino acids. CDR3 sequence: CASRQAGGSLTGQMLYNEQFF. CDR3 nucleotides: TGTGCCAGCCGCCAAGCGGGAGGGAGCCTGACGGGACAGATGCTCTACAATGAGCAGTTCTTC.

About this clone: The same CDR3 is also encoded by other DNA sequences in this sample. The chain carries TRBV15 and TRBJ2-3; D remains ambiguous. The CDR3 contains 13 residues. Germline values: CDR1 LNHNV, CDR2 YYDKDF (reference sequence). Deletions cut 1 base from V and 3 bases from J, with 5 bases between. The CDR3 DNA is TGTGCCACCAGCAGAGGAGGTACAGATACGCAGTATTTT. It specifies CATSRGGTDTQYF.

The chain recombines TRBV24-1 with TRBJ2-5, with TRBD1 as a possible D gene (5 bases). This CDR3 is 10 amino acids long. Germline lookup yields CDR1 KGHDR and CDR2 SFDVKD. V was shortened by 10 bases and J by 4 bases, with 6 bases between the two germline ends. This chain's CDR3 is CATGAETQYF. In DNA, the CDR3 is TGTGCCACAGGGGCAGAGACCCAGTACTTC.

This clone is a singleton in its sample. V is TRBV7-8 and J is TRBJ1-2; D is unclear. V was pared by 0 bases and J by 4 bases, with 6 bases between. CDR1 SGHVS and CDR2 FQNEAQ come from the germline V gene. This CDR3 is built from 13 residues. This CDR3 reads CASSLASLYGYTF. The CDR3 bases are TGTGCCAGCAGCTTAGCCAGTCTCTATGGCTACACCTTC.

The chain couples TRBV19 to TRBJ2-3; 10 bases map to TRBD1. CDR3 length equals 16 residues. Trimming cost V 2 bases and J 2 bases; bases outside gene matches: 4. From germline, CDR1 is LNHDA and CDR2 SQIVND (reference sequence). The CDR3 here is CASSITTGGTTDTQYF. As DNA, the CDR3 is TGTGCCAGTAGTATAACGACAGGGGGCACCACAGATACGCAGTATTTT.

The chain combines TRBV6-2 or TRBV6-3 with TRBJ2-2; TRBD1 matches 8 bases. CDR1 and CDR2 (germline): MNHEY, SVGEGT. With V trimmed by 5 bases and J by 0 bases, 8 bases remained unmatched. The CDR3 runs to 17 residues. In nucleotides, the CDR3 is TGTGCCAGCAGTCCCCGGACAGGGTACGCGAACACCGGGGAGCTGTTTTTT. It specifies CASSPRTGYANTGELFF.

J is TRBJ2-5 and V is TRBV7-2; D is possibly TRBD2 (5 bases). The CDR3 is made up of 16 amino acids. CDR1 is SGHTA, CDR2 FQGNSA, per germline. The V end lost 5 bases, the J end lost 5 bases, and 21 bases lay between the germline ends. CDR3 loop: CASSPRNRGGGETQYF. In nucleotides, the CDR3 is TGTGCCAGCAGCCCCCGTAATCGCGGAGGCGGGGAGACCCAGTACTTC.

The V and J genes are TRBV7-2 and TRBJ1-1; 7 nucleotides agree with TRBD1. The V and J ends lost 6 bases and 8 bases, in that order; junction bases with no gene match: 12. Germline assignment: CDR1 SGHTA and CDR2 FQGNSA. There are 14 residues in the CDR3. The CDR3 here is CASRPKLGGTEAFF. The DNA for the CDR3 is TGTGCCAGCAGACCTAAATTAGGGGGCACCGAAGCTTTCTTT.

The chain joins TRBV28 to TRBJ1-1, with D perhaps TRBD1 (6 bases). Germline lookup yields CDR1 MDHEN and CDR2 SYDVKM. V dropped 2 bases and J dropped 4 bases, with 17 bases sitting between them. The CDR3 covers 16 residues. The CDR3, as DNA: TGTGCCAGCAGTTTAACAGGGAGGGGGTCGGCCACTGAAGCTTTCTTT. Amino acids: CASSLTGRGSATEAFF.

J is TRBJ2-1 and V is TRBV7-2; a possible D gene is TRBD2 (5 bases). There are 13 residues in the CDR3. V lost 4 bases to trimming and J lost 5 bases, with 9 bases between them. Germline V gene lookup returns CDR1 SGHTA and CDR2 FQGNSA. CDR3 protein: CASSSQRNNEQFF. The CDR3 nucleotides read TGTGCCAGCAGCTCCCAGCGGAACAATGAGCAGTTCTTC. The whole variable domain, filled in from reference TRBV7-2 and TRBJ2-1, reads GAGVSQSPSNKVTEKGKDVELRCDPISGHTALYWYRQSLGQGLEFLIYFQGNSAPDKSGLPSDRFSAERTGGSVSTLTIQRTQQEDSAVYLCASSSQRNNEQFFGPGTRLTVL.

V is TRBV7-2 and J is TRBJ2-5, with 7 bases matching TRBD1. The CDR3 is made up of 14 amino acids. With V trimmed by 5 bases and J by 9 bases, 12 bases remained unmatched. CDR1 is SGHTA, CDR2 FQGNSA, per germline. The DNA of the CDR3 is TGTGCCAGCAGCCAGGGACAGAGTACAGGGGCCCAGTACTTC. Protein product: CASSQGQSTGAQYF.

The chain is built from TRBV9 and TRBJ2-7, with D perhaps matching TRBD2 (6 bases). Germline V gene lookup returns CDR1 SGDLS and CDR2 YYNGEE. The V gene lost 0 bases and the J gene lost 3 bases, with 13 bases spanning the gap. The CDR3 extends over 15 amino acids. In DNA form, the CDR3 reads TGTGCCAGCAGCGTAGGTGGAGCGGACTACTACGAGCAGTACTTC. Its protein is CASSVGGADYYEQYF.

V and J are TRBV18 and TRBJ2-7; no clear D gene. CDR3 length: 12 amino acids. The V end was cut by 6 bases, the J end by 5 bases, with 11 bases between. Germline-derived CDR1 and CDR2 are KGHSH and LQKENI. CDR3 region: CASSPNGNEQYF. The CDR3 DNA reads as TGTGCCAGCTCCCCGAACGGTAACGAGCAGTACTTC. Based on the CDR3 plus reference TRBV18 and TRBJ2-7, the full variable domain is NAGVMQNPRHLVRRRGQEARLRCSPMKGHSHVYWYRQLPEEGLKFMVYLQKENIIDESGMPKERFSAEFPKEGPSILRIQQVVRGDSAAYFCASSPNGNEQYFGPGTRLTVT.

Turning to this clone: Its ends do not fully match the called genes, so a read error is possible. The gene calls are TRBV7-8 and TRBJ2-3; D might be TRBD2 (6 bases). Germline CDR1 SGHVS, CDR2 FQNEAQ. CDR3 length: 15 amino acids. Here the CDR3 DNA reads TGTGCCAGCACCTTAAATAGCGGACACACAGATACGCAGTATTTT. Its translation is CASTLNSGHTDTQYF.

The rearrangement links TRBV2 to TRBJ1-1; D uncertain. The V and J ends lost 5 bases and 1 base respectively, with 11 bases between them. The CDR3 extends over 14 amino acids. Germline V gene data show CDR1 as SNHLY and CDR2 as FYNNEI. The CDR3 DNA sequence: TGTGCCAGCAGTACAATCGTCCAGAACACTGAAGCTTTCTTT. Protein: CASSTIVQNTEAFF.

There are a few counts of this clone. The V and J genes are TRBV19 and TRBJ1-2; D is unclear. Deletions cut 5 bases from V and 0 bases from J, with 7 bases between. The germline V gene has CDR1 LNHDA and CDR2 SQIVND (reference sequence). This CDR3 has 13 residues. CDR3 in amino acids: CASSWASNYGYTF. CDR3 coding DNA: TGTGCCAGTAGTTGGGCATCTAACTATGGCTACACCTTC.

This clone has a handful of counts. The chain couples TRBV2 to TRBJ2-5, with a possible D match to TRBD2 (6 bases). Trimming stripped 4 bases from V and 8 bases from J, with 11 bases between. Germline V gene sequence: CDR1 SNHLY, CDR2 FYNNEI. This CDR3 contains 12 residues. In DNA, the CDR3 is TGTGCCAGCAGTGGGGAGGCTATTACCCAGTACTTC. This codes for CASSGEAITQYF. Filled out from reference TRBV2 and TRBJ2-5, the complete variable domain reads EPEVTQTPSHQVTQMGQEVILRCVPISNHLYFYWYRQILGQKVEFLVSFYNNEISEKSEIFDDQFSVERPDGSNFTLKIRSTKLEDSAMYFCASSGEAITQYFGPGTRLLVL.

The chain carries TRBV4-1 and TRBJ1-4, with D unresolved. The V gene lost 0 bases and the J gene lost 3 bases, with 11 bases spanning the gap. The CDR3 length is 16 residues. The germline V gene has CDR1 MGHRA and CDR2 YSYEKL. The CDR3 loop reads CASSQDEGASNEKLFF. The CDR3 DNA reads as TGCGCCAGCAGCCAAGATGAGGGCGCCTCTAATGAAAAACTGTTTTTT.

This sequence joins TRBV6-2 or TRBV6-3 and TRBJ2-6; possible D gene TRBD2, 6 bases. CDR3 size: 15 residues. The V end was cut by 6 bases, the J end by 2 bases, with 11 bases between. CDR1 is MNHEY and CDR2 is SVGEGT in the germline V gene. CDR3 protein: CASSPGGTGANVLTF. CDR3 DNA sequence: TGTGCCAGCAGCCCCGGGGGTACTGGGGCCAACGTCCTGACTTTC.

The chain employs TRBV5-1 and TRBJ2-7; 7 bases are a match to TRBD1. Trimming removed 5 bases from V and 5 bases from J; junction bases left unmatched: 13. CDR3 length: 15 amino acids. Germline CDR1 and CDR2: SGHRS and YFSETQ. As DNA, the CDR3 is TGCGCCAGCAGTTCGTTAGGGGGCGCGTCCCACGAGCAGTACTTC. Protein: CASSSLGGASHEQYF.

The genes are TRBV28 and TRBJ1-1, with D tentatively TRBD1 (5 bases). Germline CDR1 reads MDHEN; CDR2 reads SYDVKM. The CDR3 runs 13 residues. Trimming stripped 9 bases from V and 5 bases from J, with 16 bases between. The CDR3 DNA reads as TGTGCCAGTATCCGGGGAGGGGATACTGAAGCTTTCTTT. Amino acids: CASIRGGDTEAFF.

This sequence joins TRBV7-2 and TRBJ1-1; D gene unclear. V gave up 1 base and J gave up 0 bases, with 12 bases separating them. There are 16 residues in the CDR3. CDR1 and CDR2 (germline): SGHTA, FQGNSA. The CDR3 DNA reads TGTGCCAGCAGCTTAGGAGGAAGGAAAGTGAACACTGAAGCTTTCTTT. It encodes CASSLGGRKVNTEAFF.

The chain employs TRBV5-1 and TRBJ2-1; 9 bases fit TRBD2. The germline CDR1 and CDR2 sequences are SGHRS and YFSETQ. The CDR3 extends over 19 amino acids. V shed 0 bases and J 4 bases; nucleotides not matched to a gene: 14. CDR3 amino acids: CASSLVLITGTSSYNEQFF. CDR3 bases: TGCGCCAGCAGCTTGGTGTTGATAACCGGGACTAGCAGTTACAATGAGCAGTTCTTC.